This T cell receptor beta chain was profiled in a study of control samples from healthy donors and cancer patients. The method was immunoSEQ multiplex PCR; TCRdb's version includes in-frame clones alone and lacks a portion of them. The sample carries around 150,000 clones, roughly 90% recorded once. Per germline, CDR1 LGHDT and CDR2 YNNKEL (reference sequence). Trimming left V 1 base short and J 7 bases short, with 5 bases between. CDR3 length: 11 residues. The clonotype originates from a man aged 30 to 45 in good health. The genes are TRBV3-1 (or the pseudogene TRBV3-2) and TRBJ2-7, with D unresolved. The sample comprised blood. CDR3 coding DNA: TGTGCCAGCAGCCAAGCGACGGAGCAGTACTTC. This gives the protein CASSQATEQYF.